The rows below give T cell receptor beta chains drawn from one sample of a study of T cell responses to AZD1222 COVID-19 vaccine. Sequenced by immunoSEQ multiplex PCR; TCRdb stores in-frame clones only, minus some. The sample has around 170,000 clones; approximately 90% are singletons. Sample: peripheral blood, taken on day 0 of AZD1222 vaccination. The receptors shown here come from an adult in good health. The CDR3 runs from the conserved cysteine through the conserved F or W. A D gene is named only where the DNA matches it firmly. A clone size is listed for some rows: how often the clone was seen (once, few, many), or a class if it is expanded.

clone_size,v_call,j_call,d_call,cdr3_aa,cdr3_nt
-,TRBV27,TRBJ2-1,TRBD2,CASRSSGGSYNEQFF,TGTGCCAGCAGGTCAAGCGGGGGCTCCTACAATGAGCAGTTCTTC
-,TRBV29-1,TRBJ2-7,TRBD2,CSVVGGSSYEQYF,TGCAGCGTTGTTGGCGGGAGCTCCTACGAGCAGTACTTC
few,TRBV13,TRBJ2-7,-,CASSSRGLSSYEQYF,TGTGCCAGCAGCTCCAGGGGACTAAGCTCCTACGAGCAGTACTTC
-,TRBV7-9,TRBJ2-7,-,CASSRDTGLIIEQYF,TGTGCCAGCAGCCGTGATACAGGGTTGATTATTGAGCAGTACTTC
-,TRBV4-1,TRBJ1-3,TRBD1,CASSSRGQAGNTIYF,TGCGCCAGCAGTTCCAGGGGGCAGGCTGGAAACACCATATATTTT
-,TRBV7-9,TRBJ1-5,-,CASSFGFNQPQHF,TGTGCCAGCAGCTTTGGGTTCAATCAGCCCCAGCATTTT
-,TRBV7-3,TRBJ2-1,-,CASSLNPGLYNEQFF,TGTGCCAGCAGCTTAAATCCGGGTTTGTACAATGAGCAGTTCTTC
-,TRBV7-3,TRBJ2-7,TRBD1,CASSLIRTGRHEQYF,TGTGCCAGCAGCTTAATTCGGACAGGCCGCCACGAGCAGTACTTC
-,TRBV6-6,TRBJ2-5,-,CASSSHLGQETQYF,TGTGCCAGCAGTTCCCACTTAGGACAAGAGACCCAGTACTTC
-,TRBV27,TRBJ2-7,TRBD2,CASSGTSVSSYEQYF,TGTGCCAGCAGTGGGACTAGCGTTAGCTCCTACGAGCAGTACTTC
-,TRBV9,TRBJ1-1,-,CASSADTSGDTEAFF,TGTGCCAGCAGCGCCGATACCTCAGGGGATACTGAAGCTTTCTTT
-,TRBV29-1,TRBJ1-4,-,CSVARVGEKLFF,TGCAGCGTTGCCCGGGTAGGGGAAAAACTGTTTTTT
-,TRBV27,TRBJ2-7,-,CASSSSSAGHTYEQYF,TGTGCCAGCAGTTCTTCCTCTGCGGGACACACCTACGAGCAGTACTTC
-,TRBV29-1,TRBJ2-7,TRBD2,CSVGRLAGTYEQYF,TGCAGCGTTGGGCGACTAGCGGGAACCTACGAGCAGTACTTC
-,TRBV12-3/TRBV12-4,TRBJ1-3,-,CASSPRPLSIYF,TGTGCCAGCAGTCCACGACCCCTCTCCATATATTTT
-,TRBV15,TRBJ1-5,-,CATSRDEQSNQPQHF,TGTGCCACCAGCAGAGATGAGCAGTCCAATCAGCCCCAGCATTTT
-,TRBV15,TRBJ2-2,-,CATSRDRFQENRFGTGELFF,TGTGCCACCAGCAGAGATCGTTTCCAGGAGAATCGGTTTGGGACCGGGGAGCTGTTTTTT
-,TRBV29-1,TRBJ2-1,-,CSVEDLDDRIGEQFF,TGCAGCGTTGAAGATCTCGACGACAGGATTGGTGAGCAGTTCTTC
-,TRBV28,TRBJ2-7,TRBD1,CASSLGQTTYEQYF,TGTGCCAGCAGCCTGGGACAGACTACCTACGAGCAGTACTTC
once,TRBV5-4,TRBJ2-7,TRBD1,CASSTDRALTYEQYF,TGTGCCAGCAGCACCGACAGGGCCTTGACCTACGAGCAGTACTTC
-,TRBV7-7,TRBJ1-1,-,CASSLDKNTEAFF,TGTGCTAGCAGCTTGGACAAGAACACTGAAGCTTTCTTT
-,TRBV28,TRBJ2-7,TRBD1,CASSPRDRGLVYEQYF,TGTGCCAGCAGTCCTCGGGACAGGGGGCTCGTCTACGAGCAGTACTTC
-,TRBV28,TRBJ1-4,-,CASSFLLETNEKLFF,TGTGCCAGCAGTTTCTTGTTGGAAACTAATGAAAAACTGTTTTTT
-,TRBV4-1,TRBJ2-7,-,CASSQTTRQAYEQYF,TGCGCCAGCAGCCAAACTACTAGACAGGCCTACGAGCAGTACTTC
-,TRBV3-1/TRBV3-2,TRBJ1-4,-,CASSHFGRSVDEKLFF,TGTGCCAGCAGCCATTTCGGACGGTCGGTTGATGAAAAACTGTTTTTT
-,TRBV7-8,TRBJ1-2,-,CASSLGPGFNYGYTF,TGTGCCAGCAGCTTAGGACCCGGATTTAACTATGGCTACACCTTC
-,TRBV27,TRBJ2-7,-,CASSLGGEASYEQYF,TGTGCCAGCAGTTTGGGGGGTGAGGCAAGCTACGAGCAGTACTTC
-,TRBV14,TRBJ2-7,TRBD2,CASSPVAGALYEQYF,TGTGCCAGCAGCCCGGTGGCGGGAGCGCTCTACGAGCAGTACTTC
-,TRBV19,TRBJ1-1,-,CASTQAGAGAFF,TGTGCCAGTACCCAGGCGGGGGCGGGAGCTTTCTTT
once,TRBV15,TRBJ2-1,-,CATSMQPGHNNEQFF,TGTGCCACCAGCATGCAACCGGGCCACAACAATGAGCAGTTCTTC
-,TRBV5-1,TRBJ1-1,-,CASSSSGHTNTEAFF,TGCGCCAGCAGCTCCTCCGGACACACCAACACTGAAGCTTTCTTT
few,TRBV25-1,TRBJ2-1,TRBD1,CASRPTGGNEQFF,TGTGCCAGCAGGCCGACAGGGGGCAATGAGCAGTTCTTC
-,TRBV28,TRBJ2-1,-,CASTRFNEQFF,TGTGCCAGCACTCGATTCAATGAGCAGTTCTTC
few,TRBV9,TRBJ1-4,-,CASSKRTGTELFF,TGTGCCAGCAGCAAACGGACTGGGACCGAACTGTTTTTT
-,TRBV6-5,TRBJ1-5,-,CASTSGALSNQPQHF,TGTGCCAGCACTTCAGGGGCACTTAGCAATCAGCCCCAGCATTTT
once,TRBV7-2,TRBJ1-3,-,CASSLQGGGNTIYF,TGTGCCAGCAGCCTTCAGGGTGGTGGAAACACCATATATTTT
-,TRBV11-2,TRBJ2-7,-,CASSLASGLQNHYEQYF,TGTGCCAGCAGCTTAGCTTCTGGACTACAGAATCATTACGAGCAGTACTTC
once,TRBV18,TRBJ1-5,-,CASSPPGGNQPQHF,TGTGCCAGCTCACCCCCGGGAGGCAATCAGCCCCAGCATTTT
-,TRBV7-9,TRBJ2-1,-,CASSFDLYNEQFF,TGTGCCAGCAGTTTTGACCTTTACAATGAGCAGTTCTTC
-,TRBV5-1,TRBJ2-7,TRBD2,CASRPDMGGSPYEQYF,TGCGCCAGCAGACCCGATATGGGGGGGTCCCCCTACGAGCAGTACTTC
-,TRBV7-9,TRBJ2-5,-,CASSFSDGWETQYF,TGTGCCAGCAGCTTCTCCGATGGGTGGGAGACCCAGTACTTC
-,TRBV4-2,TRBJ1-2,-,CASSQETTGVYGYTF,TGTGCCAGCAGCCAAGAAACCACGGGCGTCTATGGCTACACCTTC
-,TRBV28,TRBJ1-4,-,CASSLGRGEAVIEKLFF,TGTGCCAGCAGCCTAGGCAGGGGCGAGGCGGTAATTGAAAAACTGTTTTTT
-,TRBV10-3,TRBJ1-1,-,CAISDPARGGPQGTEAFF,TGTGCCATCAGTGATCCCGCACGCGGCGGCCCCCAGGGCACTGAAGCTTTCTTT
-,TRBV7-3,TRBJ2-3,TRBD2,CASSPGTSGSTDTQYF,TGTGCCAGCAGCCCCGGGACTAGCGGGAGCACAGATACGCAGTATTTT
-,TRBV5-1,TRBJ1-1,-,CASSPTAGTANTEAFF,TGCGCCAGCAGCCCAACAGCCGGGACCGCGAACACTGAAGCTTTCTTT
once,TRBV5-1,TRBJ1-2,-,CASGLSSASYNYGYTF,TGCGCCAGCGGCCTAAGTTCGGCCTCTTACAACTATGGCTACACCTTC
-,TRBV3-1/TRBV3-2,TRBJ1-4,-,CASNFGATNEKLFF,TGTGCCAGCAACTTTGGAGCAACTAATGAAAAACTGTTTTTT
-,TRBV7-6,TRBJ2-3,TRBD1,CASSLGTGAGDTQYF,TGTGCCAGCAGCTTAGGGACAGGGGCGGGAGATACGCAGTATTTT
once,TRBV29-1,TRBJ1-1,-,CSVGFEAFF,TGCAGCGTTGGGTTTGAAGCTTTCTTT